Listed below are T cell receptor beta chains from one sample, sequenced in a study of blood T cell repertoires in COVID-19. Data came from immunoSEQ multiplex PCR; TCRdb stores just in-frame clones and leaves some out. The sample records some 270,000 clones, about nine tenths being singletons. Sequenced sample: peripheral blood. These receptors were obtained from a man in his fifties or sixties with acute or convalescent COVID-19. Both conserved end residues are part of each CDR3. D genes are given only for firm matches. Only some rows state a clone size, as once, few, many or a class for expanded clones.

abundance: -
j_gene: TRBJ2-5
v_gene: TRBV19
d_gene: -
len: 14
CDR3nt: TGTGCCAGTAGAAGGAGAGGGGGCCAAGAGACCCAGTACTTC
CDR3aa: CASRRRGGQETQYF

abundance: -
j_gene: TRBJ1-3
v_gene: TRBV7-3
d_gene: -
len: 16
CDR3nt: TGTGCCAGCAGCTTAGCCCCTCCAAATAGCGGAAACACCATATATTTT
CDR3aa: CASSLAPPNSGNTIYF

abundance: -
j_gene: TRBJ1-1
v_gene: TRBV7-9
d_gene: TRBD1
len: 15
CDR3nt: TGTGCCAGCAGCGCTATGGGACAGGGGAACACTGAAGCTTTCTTT
CDR3aa: CASSAMGQGNTEAFF

abundance: few
j_gene: TRBJ1-2
v_gene: TRBV7-2
d_gene: -
len: 14
CDR3nt: TGTGCCAGCAGCTTAGCAGCAGGGGCGGTTGGCTACACCTTC
CDR3aa: CASSLAAGAVGYTF

abundance: -
j_gene: TRBJ1-3
v_gene: TRBV15
d_gene: -
len: 17
CDR3nt: TGTGCCACCAGCAGAGATCATGCGAGAACCTCTGGAAACACCATATATTTT
CDR3aa: CATSRDHARTSGNTIYF

abundance: -
j_gene: TRBJ1-1
v_gene: TRBV13
d_gene: -
len: 15
CDR3nt: TGTGCCAGCAGCCCAATGGGACTCCCAACCGCCGAAGCTTTCTTT
CDR3aa: CASSPMGLPTAEAFF

abundance: -
j_gene: TRBJ2-4
v_gene: TRBV28
d_gene: TRBD1
len: 14
CDR3nt: TGTGCCAGCTCAAATCCGGGACAGACAAACATTCAGTACTTC
CDR3aa: CASSNPGQTNIQYF

abundance: -
j_gene: TRBJ2-1
v_gene: TRBV13
d_gene: TRBD2
len: 17
CDR3nt: TGTGCCAGCAGCCCCCGAGCTATAGCGGGACGGAGAAATGAGCAGTTCTTC
CDR3aa: CASSPRAIAGRRNEQFF

abundance: -
j_gene: TRBJ2-2
v_gene: TRBV5-4
d_gene: TRBD1
len: 15
CDR3nt: TGTGCCAGCAGATCGGACAGGGGGCTGGCCGGGGAGCTGTTTTTT
CDR3aa: CASRSDRGLAGELFF

abundance: -
j_gene: TRBJ2-1
v_gene: TRBV19
d_gene: -
len: 14
CDR3nt: TGTGCCAGTAGTAATAGTCAGGGGATCGGTGAGCAGTTCTTC
CDR3aa: CASSNSQGIGEQFF

abundance: -
j_gene: TRBJ2-1
v_gene: TRBV12-3/TRBV12-4
d_gene: -
len: 12
CDR3nt: TGTGCCAGCAGCCTAAACAGGAATGAGCAGTTCTTC
CDR3aa: CASSLNRNEQFF

abundance: few
j_gene: TRBJ1-2
v_gene: TRBV7-3
d_gene: -
len: 13
CDR3nt: TGTGCCAGCAGCTTGCAGTCGGGCTATGGCTACACCTTC
CDR3aa: CASSLQSGYGYTF

abundance: many
j_gene: TRBJ2-3
v_gene: TRBV5-1
d_gene: -
len: 15
CDR3nt: TGCGCCAGCAGCCCGGTGGGCAGGGTGGCAGATACGCAGTATTTT
CDR3aa: CASSPVGRVADTQYF

abundance: -
j_gene: TRBJ2-3
v_gene: TRBV2
d_gene: -
len: 11
CDR3nt: TGTGCCAGCAGTGAACAAGCGGCGCAGTATTTT
CDR3aa: CASSEQAAQYF

abundance: -
j_gene: TRBJ2-2
v_gene: TRBV5-1
d_gene: TRBD1
len: 15
CDR3nt: TGCGCCAGCAGCGGGGGGACAGGGAACACCGGGGAGCTGTTTTTT
CDR3aa: CASSGGTGNTGELFF

abundance: -
j_gene: TRBJ1-2
v_gene: TRBV6-1
d_gene: -
len: 15
CDR3nt: TGTGCCAGCAGTGAAGCGTGGACAGTCCTCTATGGCTACACCTTC
CDR3aa: CASSEAWTVLYGYTF

abundance: few
j_gene: TRBJ1-1
v_gene: TRBV19
d_gene: -
len: 12
CDR3nt: TGTGCCGCTAAGGGGGTGAGCACTGAAGCTTTCTTT
CDR3aa: CAAKGVSTEAFF

abundance: -
j_gene: TRBJ1-1
v_gene: TRBV5-1
d_gene: TRBD1
len: 13
CDR3nt: TGCGCCAGCAGCTTCGACCAGGGGGCTGAAGCTTTCTTT
CDR3aa: CASSFDQGAEAFF

abundance: -
j_gene: TRBJ1-6
v_gene: TRBV7-2
d_gene: TRBD1
len: 14
CDR3nt: TGTGCCAGCAGCTTCCGGACAGGGGATTCACCCCTCCACTTT
CDR3aa: CASSFRTGDSPLHF

abundance: -
j_gene: TRBJ2-1
v_gene: TRBV10-3
d_gene: TRBD1
len: 15
CDR3nt: TGTGCCATCAGTGGGGGGACAGGTCTACGGGATGAGCAGTTCTTC
CDR3aa: CAISGGTGLRDEQFF

abundance: -
j_gene: TRBJ1-1
v_gene: TRBV9
d_gene: TRBD1
len: 15
CDR3nt: TGTGCCAGCAGCGTAGCGGCCACCTATGGACAGGGGGCTTTCTTT
CDR3aa: CASSVAATYGQGAFF

abundance: -
j_gene: TRBJ1-2
v_gene: TRBV29-1
d_gene: -
len: 14
CDR3nt: TGCAGCGTTGATATGGCAGGGGCTAACTATGGCTACACCTTC
CDR3aa: CSVDMAGANYGYTF

abundance: -
j_gene: TRBJ1-3
v_gene: TRBV9
d_gene: -
len: 15
CDR3nt: TGTGCCAGCAGCGACCAGGGGACAATTGGAAACACCATATATTTT
CDR3aa: CASSDQGTIGNTIYF

abundance: -
j_gene: TRBJ2-7
v_gene: TRBV30
d_gene: TRBD1
len: 15
CDR3nt: TGTGCCTGGAGTGTACAGGGACAGGGGGTGGGGGAGCAGTACTTC
CDR3aa: CAWSVQGQGVGEQYF

abundance: once
j_gene: TRBJ1-5
v_gene: TRBV10-3
d_gene: TRBD1
len: 13
CDR3nt: TGTGCCATCGGGGACAGGGAAGATCAGCCCCAGCATTTT
CDR3aa: CAIGDREDQPQHF

abundance: -
j_gene: TRBJ1-1
v_gene: TRBV11-2
d_gene: -
len: 13
CDR3nt: TGTGCCAGCAGCTTTTCGGGGAACACTGAAGCTTTCTTT
CDR3aa: CASSFSGNTEAFF